The entry below describes one T cell receptor beta chain. Its antigen is not identified. Then a second PCR, running about 6 to 12 cycles, was carried out with a sample-barcoded 5' primer and a J-beta primer mix. Every cDNA molecule bore a tag from a template-switch adaptor containing 12 random nucleotides. TCRdb re-called the 5' RACE reads through MiXCR, storing one row per CDR3 protein. The table records 550,000 to 650,000 distinct CDR3 sequences, about 27% of them present only once. The data were obtained in a study of blood T cells in healthy people across ages. General study findings and limits: TCR beta diversity tracked closely with naive T cell percentage. Underestimates were what the diversity estimates from one million T cells were considered to be.

CDR1 and CDR2 (germline): SNHLY, FYNNEI. The V end lost 5 bases, the J end lost 6 bases, and 19 bases lay between the germline ends. This CDR3 is built from 15 residues. These data were likewise used in another study, on T cells of mothers and their children.

The clonotype was recovered from a boy aged 2 to 9 in good health. Sequencing used blood. The chain recombines TRBV2 with TRBJ1-1; D gene unclear. The CDR3 DNA sequence: TGTGCCAGCAGTCCCACGACTCCTTTGGGCGCTGAAGCTTTCTTT. The encoded protein is CASSPTTPLGAEAFF.